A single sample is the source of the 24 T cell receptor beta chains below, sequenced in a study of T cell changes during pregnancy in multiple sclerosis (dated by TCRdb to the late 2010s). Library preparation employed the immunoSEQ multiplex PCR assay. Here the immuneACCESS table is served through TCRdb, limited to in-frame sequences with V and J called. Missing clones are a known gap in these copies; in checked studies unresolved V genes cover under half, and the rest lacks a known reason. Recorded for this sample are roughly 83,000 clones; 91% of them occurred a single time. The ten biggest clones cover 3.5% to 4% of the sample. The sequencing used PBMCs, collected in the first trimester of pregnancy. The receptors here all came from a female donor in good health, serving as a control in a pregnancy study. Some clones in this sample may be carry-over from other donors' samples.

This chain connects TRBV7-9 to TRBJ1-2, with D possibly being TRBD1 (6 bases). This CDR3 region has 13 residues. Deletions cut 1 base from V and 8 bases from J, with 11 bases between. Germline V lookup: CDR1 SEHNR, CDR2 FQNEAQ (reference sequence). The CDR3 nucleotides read TGTGCCAGCAGCTTAGAGGGGGAGTACGGCTACACCTTC. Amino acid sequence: CASSLEGEYGYTF.

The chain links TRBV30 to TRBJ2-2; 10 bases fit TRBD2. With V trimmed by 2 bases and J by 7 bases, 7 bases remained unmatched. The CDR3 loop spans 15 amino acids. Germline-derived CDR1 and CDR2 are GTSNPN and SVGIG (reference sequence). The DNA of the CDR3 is TGTGCCTGGAGTAGGGGAACTAGCGGGGTCGGGGAGCTGTTTTTT. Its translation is CAWSRGTSGVGELFF. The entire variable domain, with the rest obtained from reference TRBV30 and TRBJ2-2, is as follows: SQTIHQWPATLVQPVGSPLSLECTVEGTSNPNLYWYRQAAGRGLQLLFYSVGIGQISSEVPQNLSASRPQDRQFILSSKKLLLSDSGFYLCAWSRGTSGVGELFFGEGSRLTVL.

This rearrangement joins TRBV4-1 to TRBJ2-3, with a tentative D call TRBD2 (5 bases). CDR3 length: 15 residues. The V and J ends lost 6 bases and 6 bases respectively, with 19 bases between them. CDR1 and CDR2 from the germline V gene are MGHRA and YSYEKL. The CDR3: CASRRGFRVGDTQYF. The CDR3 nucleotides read TGCGCCAGCAGACGAGGGTTTCGGGTGGGGGATACGCAGTATTTT.

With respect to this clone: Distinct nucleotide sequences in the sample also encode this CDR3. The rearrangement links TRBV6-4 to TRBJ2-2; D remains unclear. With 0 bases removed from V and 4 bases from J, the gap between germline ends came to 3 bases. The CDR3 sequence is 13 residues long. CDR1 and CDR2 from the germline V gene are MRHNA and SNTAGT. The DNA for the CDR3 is TGTGCCAGCAGTGACTCTAGCACCGGGGAGCTGTTTTTT. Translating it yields CASSDSSTGELFF.

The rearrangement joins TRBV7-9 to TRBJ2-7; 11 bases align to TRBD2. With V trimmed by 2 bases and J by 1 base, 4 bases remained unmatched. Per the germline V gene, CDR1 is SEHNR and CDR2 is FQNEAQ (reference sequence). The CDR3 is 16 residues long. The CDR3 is CASSLTSGSPSYEQYF. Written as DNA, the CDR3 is TGTGCCAGCAGCTTAACTAGCGGGAGCCCATCCTACGAGCAGTACTTC. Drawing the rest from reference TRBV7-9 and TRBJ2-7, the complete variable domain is DTGVSQNPRHKITKRGQNVTFRCDPISEHNRLYWYRQTLGQGPEFLTYFQNEAQLEKSRLLSDRFSAERPKGSFSTLEIQRTEQGDSAMYLCASSLTSGSPSYEQYFGPGTRLTVT.

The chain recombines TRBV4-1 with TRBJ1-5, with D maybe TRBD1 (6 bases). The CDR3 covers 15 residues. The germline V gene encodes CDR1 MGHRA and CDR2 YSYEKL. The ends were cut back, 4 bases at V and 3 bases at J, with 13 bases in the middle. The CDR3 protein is CASSRGGRPNQPQHF. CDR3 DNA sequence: TGCGCCAGCAGCCGGGGGGGGCGACCCAATCAGCCCCAGCATTTT.

The CDR3 bases are TGTGCCAGCAGCTTTAGGACAGACGACTACAATGAGCAGTTCTTC. It specifies CASSFRTDDYNEQFF. The chain uses TRBV9 and TRBJ2-1; D is perhaps TRBD1 (6 bases). Germline V gives CDR1 SGDLS, CDR2 YYNGEE. V lost 4 bases, J lost 3 bases, and 14 bases lay in between. This CDR3 is built from 15 residues.

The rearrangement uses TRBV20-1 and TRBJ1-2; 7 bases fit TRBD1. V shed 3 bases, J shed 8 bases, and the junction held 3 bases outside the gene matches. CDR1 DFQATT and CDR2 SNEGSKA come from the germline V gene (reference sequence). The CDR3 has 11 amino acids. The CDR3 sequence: CSARPGGGYTF. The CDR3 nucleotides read TGCAGTGCTAGGCCAGGGGGAGGCTACACCTTC.

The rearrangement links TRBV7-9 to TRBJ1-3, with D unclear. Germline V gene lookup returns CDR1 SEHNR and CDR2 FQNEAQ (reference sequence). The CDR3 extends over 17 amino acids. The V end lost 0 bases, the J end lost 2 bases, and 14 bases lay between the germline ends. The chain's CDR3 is CASSLANGKATGNTIYF. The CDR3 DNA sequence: TGTGCCAGCAGCTTAGCCAACGGGAAAGCTACTGGAAACACCATATATTTT.

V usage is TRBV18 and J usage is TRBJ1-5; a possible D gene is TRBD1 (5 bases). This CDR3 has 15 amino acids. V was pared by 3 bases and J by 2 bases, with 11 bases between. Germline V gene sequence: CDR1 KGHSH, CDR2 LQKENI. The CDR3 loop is CASSPSWGGNQPQHF. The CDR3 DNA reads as TGTGCCAGCTCACCGAGTTGGGGGGGCAATCAGCCCCAGCATTTT.

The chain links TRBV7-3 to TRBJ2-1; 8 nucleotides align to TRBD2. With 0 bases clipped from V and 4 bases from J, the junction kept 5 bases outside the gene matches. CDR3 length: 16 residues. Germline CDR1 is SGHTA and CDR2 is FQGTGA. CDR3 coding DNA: TGTGCCAGCAGCTTAACAGGGGCTAGCGGGTACAATGAGCAGTTCTTC. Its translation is CASSLTGASGYNEQFF.

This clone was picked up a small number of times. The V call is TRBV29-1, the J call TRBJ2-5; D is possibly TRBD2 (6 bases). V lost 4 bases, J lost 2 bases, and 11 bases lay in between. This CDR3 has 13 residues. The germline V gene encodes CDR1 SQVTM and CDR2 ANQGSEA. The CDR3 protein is CSVGGTLQETQYF. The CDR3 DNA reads TGCAGCGTTGGGGGGACTTTACAAGAGACCCAGTACTTC.

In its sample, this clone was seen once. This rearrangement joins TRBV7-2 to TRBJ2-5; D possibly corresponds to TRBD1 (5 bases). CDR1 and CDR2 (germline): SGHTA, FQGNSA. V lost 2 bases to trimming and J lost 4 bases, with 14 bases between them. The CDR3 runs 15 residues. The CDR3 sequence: CASSLLRGAGETQYF. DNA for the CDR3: TGTGCCAGCAGCTTACTTAGGGGCGCAGGAGAGACCCAGTACTTC.

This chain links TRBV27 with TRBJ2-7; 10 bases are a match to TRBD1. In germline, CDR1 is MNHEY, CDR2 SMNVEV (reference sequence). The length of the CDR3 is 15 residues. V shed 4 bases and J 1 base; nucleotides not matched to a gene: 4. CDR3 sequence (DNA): TGTGCCAGCAGTTCCGGACAGGGGGAATCCTACGAGCAGTACTTC. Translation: CASSSGQGESYEQYF.

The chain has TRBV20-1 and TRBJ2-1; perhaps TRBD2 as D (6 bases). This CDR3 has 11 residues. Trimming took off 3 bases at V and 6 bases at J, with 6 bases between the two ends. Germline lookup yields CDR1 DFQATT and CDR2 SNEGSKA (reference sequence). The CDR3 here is CSARTSNEQFF. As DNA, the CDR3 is TGCAGTGCTAGGACTAGCAATGAGCAGTTCTTC.

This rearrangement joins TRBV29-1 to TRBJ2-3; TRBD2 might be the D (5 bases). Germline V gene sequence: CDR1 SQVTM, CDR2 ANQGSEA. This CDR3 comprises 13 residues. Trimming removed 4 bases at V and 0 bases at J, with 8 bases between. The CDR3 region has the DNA TGCAGCGTTGCTATAGCGAGCACAGATACGCAGTATTTT. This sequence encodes CSVAIASTDTQYF.

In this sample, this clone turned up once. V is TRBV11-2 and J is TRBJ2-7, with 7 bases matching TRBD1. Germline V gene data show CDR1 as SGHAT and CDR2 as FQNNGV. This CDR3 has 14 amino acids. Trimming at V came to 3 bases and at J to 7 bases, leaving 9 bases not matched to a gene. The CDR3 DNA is TGTGCCAGCAGCTTGGAAAGGGGGCGTTCTGAGCAGTACTTC. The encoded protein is CASSLERGRSEQYF.

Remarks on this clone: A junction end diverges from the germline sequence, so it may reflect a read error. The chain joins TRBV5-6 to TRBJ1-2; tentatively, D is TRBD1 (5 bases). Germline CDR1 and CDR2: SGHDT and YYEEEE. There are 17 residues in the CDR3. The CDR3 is CASRLGPTPGANYGYTF. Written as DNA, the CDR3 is TGTGCCAGCAGATTGGGGCCTACTCCCGGGGCTAACTATGGCTACACCTTC.

The CDR3 sequence: CASTTGLEKLFF. Written as DNA, the CDR3 is TGTGCCAGCACCACAGGGCTTGAAAAACTGTTTTTT. V gene TRBV6-5 combines with J gene TRBJ1-4, with D perhaps matching TRBD1 (6 bases). The CDR3 covers 12 residues. Germline values: CDR1 MNHEY, CDR2 SVGAGI. Trimming left V 7 bases short and J 7 bases short, with 10 bases between.

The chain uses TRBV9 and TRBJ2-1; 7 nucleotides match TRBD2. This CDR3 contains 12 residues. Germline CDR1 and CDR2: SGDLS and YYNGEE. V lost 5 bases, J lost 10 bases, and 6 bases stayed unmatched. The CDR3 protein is CASRGGELEQFF. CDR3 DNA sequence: TGTGCCAGCAGGGGAGGGGAGTTAGAGCAGTTCTTC.

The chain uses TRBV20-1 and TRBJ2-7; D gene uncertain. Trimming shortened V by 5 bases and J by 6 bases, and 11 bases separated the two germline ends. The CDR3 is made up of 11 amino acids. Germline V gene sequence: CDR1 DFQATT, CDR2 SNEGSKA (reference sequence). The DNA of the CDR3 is TGCAGTGCTTCCGTCCCGGGCGAGCAGTACTTC. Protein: CSASVPGEQYF.

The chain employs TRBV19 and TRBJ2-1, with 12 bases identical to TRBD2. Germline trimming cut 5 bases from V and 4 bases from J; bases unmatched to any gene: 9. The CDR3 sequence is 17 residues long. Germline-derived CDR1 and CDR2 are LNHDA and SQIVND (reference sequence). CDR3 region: CASSSRLAGDLYNEQFF. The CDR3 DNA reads TGTGCCAGTAGTTCAAGACTAGCGGGAGACCTTTACAATGAGCAGTTCTTC.

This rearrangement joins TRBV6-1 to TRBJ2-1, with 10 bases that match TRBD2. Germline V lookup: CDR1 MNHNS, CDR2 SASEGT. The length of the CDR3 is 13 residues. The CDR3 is CGAQRGGYNEQFF. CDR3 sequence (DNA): TGTGGGGCACAGCGGGGGGGCTACAATGAGCAGTTCTTC.

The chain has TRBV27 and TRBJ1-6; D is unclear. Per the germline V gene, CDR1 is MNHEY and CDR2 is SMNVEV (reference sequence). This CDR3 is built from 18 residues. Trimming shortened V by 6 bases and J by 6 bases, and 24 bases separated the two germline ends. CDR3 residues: CASSPLGFERMTNSPLHF. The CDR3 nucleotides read TGTGCCAGCAGCCCCCTCGGGTTTGAGCGGATGACTAATTCACCCCTCCACTTT.